What follows are 11 T cell receptor beta chains derived from one specimen sequenced in a study of patients and donors after allogeneic stem cell transplantation. One entry per CDR3 protein results from TCRdb running MiXCR on the RT-PCR reads. The table lists 190,000 or so distinct CDR3 sequences, about 40% of them singletons. The sequenced sample consisted of blood, either unsorted or a sorted T cell fraction (not recorded which). The receptor source for this set is a human donor who was either an allogeneic HSCT recipient or a stem cell or donor lymphocyte infusion donor (not recorded which). It is not recorded whose cells these are; they may come from a transplant donor.

This clonotype was recorded a few times. J is TRBJ2-1 and V is TRBV6-2 or TRBV6-3; the match to TRBD2 covers 7 bases. Germline V gene sequence: CDR1 MNHEY, CDR2 SVGEGT. J lost 3 bases, V lost 5 bases, and 10 bases had no gene match. This CDR3 is 16 amino acids long. The CDR3 sequence is CASSRGQRGRYNEQFF. Here the CDR3 DNA reads TGTGCCAGCAGTAGAGGCCAGCGGGGACGCTACAATGAGCAGTTCTTC.

The V call is TRBV4-1, the J call TRBJ1-5; D not resolved. The germline gives CDR1 MGHRA, CDR2 YSYEKL. The CDR3 sequence is 18 residues long. V was trimmed by 4 bases and J by 0 bases, leaving 19 bases between them. CDR3 residues: CASSPEYSTRYSNQPQHF. The CDR3 region has the DNA TGCGCCAGCAGCCCAGAGTACAGCACCCGCTATAGCAATCAGCCCCAGCATTTT.

The chain links TRBV3-1 to TRBJ2-1; maybe TRBD1 (5 bases). Germline V gene lookup returns CDR1 LGHDT and CDR2 YNNKEL (reference sequence). The CDR3 spans 16 residues. Trimming pared 0 bases from V and 4 bases from J, leaving 13 bases between. CDR3 DNA: TGTGCCAGCAGCCAAGAGAATAGGGGATGGTACAATGAGCAGTTCTTC. It codes for CASSQENRGWYNEQFF.

This clonotype came up a few times. The chain employs TRBV5-1 and TRBJ1-4, with D possibly matching TRBD1 (5 bases). The CDR3 contains 16 residues. Germline lookup yields CDR1 SGHRS and CDR2 YFSETQ. V was pared by 3 bases and J by 3 bases, with 15 bases between. CDR3 sequence reads: CASSSQGAPANEKLFF. In DNA, the CDR3 is TGCGCCAGCAGCTCCCAGGGAGCCCCCGCTAATGAAAAACTGTTTTTT.

Here the CDR3 DNA reads TGTGCCAGCAGTCCTCAGGGGGGGACCTATGGCTACACCTTC. It encodes CASSPQGGTYGYTF. The chain has TRBV9 and TRBJ1-2; 7 nucleotides line up with TRBD1. The CDR3 contains 14 residues. J lost 4 bases, V lost 5 bases, and 8 bases had no gene match. The germline gives CDR1 SGDLS, CDR2 YYNGEE.

V is TRBV11-3 and J is TRBJ2-1; 13 nucleotides align to TRBD2. CDR3 size: 17 residues. V lost 0 bases, J lost 7 bases, and 6 bases stayed unmatched. Germline V gene lookup returns CDR1 SGHNT and CDR2 YENEEA. The CDR3 sequence is CASSLESGLAGTNEQFF. The CDR3 DNA follows: TGTGCCAGCAGCTTAGAATCGGGACTAGCGGGAACAAATGAGCAGTTCTTC. Supplemented by reference TRBV11-3 and TRBJ2-1, the full variable domain reads EAGVVQSPRYKIIEKKQPVAFWCNPISGHNTLYWYLQNLGQGPELLIRYENEEAVDDSQLPKDRFSAERLKGVDSTLKIQPAELGDSAVYLCASSLESGLAGTNEQFFGPGTRLTVL.

This clonotype was seen more than once but under ten times. The rearrangement links TRBV7-9 to TRBJ2-3; TRBD1 matches 7 bases. CDR1 and CDR2 from the germline V gene are SEHNR and FQNEAQ (reference sequence). Germline trimming cut 4 bases from V and 2 bases from J; bases unmatched to any gene: 12. The CDR3 runs 17 residues. This chain's CDR3 is CASSSPRTGWPTDTQYF. CDR3 coding DNA: TGTGCCAGCAGCTCGCCACGGACAGGTTGGCCCACAGATACGCAGTATTTT.

This clonotype was counted only a few times. The V and J genes are TRBV15 and TRBJ2-1, with 10 bases matching TRBD1. The CDR3 runs to 16 residues. The V segment lost 4 bases and the J segment 4 bases; nucleotides outside the gene matches: 7. Germline V gene sequence: CDR1 LNHNV, CDR2 YYDKDF (reference sequence). CDR3 coding DNA: TGTGCCACCAGCACCCTGGGACAGGGGTTTTACAATGAGCAGTTCTTC. Protein: CATSTLGQGFYNEQFF.

The table lists this clonotype with a few counts. This chain joins TRBV9 and TRBJ2-1, with a weak D call TRBD2 (5 bases). The CDR3 length is 14 residues. With 3 bases removed from V and 7 bases from J, the gap between germline ends came to 14 bases. Germline CDR1 SGDLS, CDR2 YYNGEE. In DNA form, the CDR3 reads TGTGCCAGCAGCGCCGGGCCTTGGGAGAATGAGCAGTTCTTC. Protein product: CASSAGPWENEQFF.

This clonotype was counted only a few times. V usage is TRBV12-3 or TRBV12-4 and J usage is TRBJ2-1; TRBD2 agrees at 10 bases. This CDR3 is 15 amino acids long. The J segment lost 4 bases and the V segment lost 4 bases, leaving 4 bases of the junction unmatched. CDR3 loop: CASSSLAGPYNEQFF. Written as DNA, the CDR3 is TGTGCCAGCAGTTCACTAGCGGGGCCGTACAATGAGCAGTTCTTC.

This clonotype was seen just once. The chain carries TRBV2 and TRBJ2-2; 7 nucleotides match TRBD1. The V gene end was trimmed by 3 bases and the J gene end by 7 bases; junction bases not matched to a gene: 8. From germline, CDR1 is SNHLY and CDR2 FYNNEI. The CDR3 runs 15 residues. CDR3 loop: CASSEETGIFGELFF. CDR3 bases: TGTGCCAGCAGTGAGGAGACAGGGATATTCGGGGAGCTGTTTTTT.